Sequencing of this T cell receptor (beta chain) was carried out in a study of shared clonotypes between healthy human individuals (TCRdb year 2020). As for the study more broadly: The cohort comprised two women and three men aged 18 to 49 years. Between about 0.94 and 8.9 billion PBMCs per donor were obtained by leukapheresis. To increase sequencing depth and limit assay-specific biases, TCR repertoire library preparation and sequencing were carried out by different laboratories using diverse techniques. For each donor, three plates each were used for CD4 naive and CD4 memory, two plates were used for CD8 naive, and one plate was used for CD8 memory. The study deeply sequenced blood TCR repertoires of five healthy adults to estimate repertoire size and the extent of clonotype sharing between individuals. Paper-wide results and their limitations: Clonotypes shared by all four sorted-subset donors showed higher generation probabilities than non-shared clonotypes. Only blood was sampled, and tissue TCR repertoires likely differ from those in blood. Rarefaction of sorted-subset datasets indicated incomplete sequencing despite the large sequencing depth. Naive subsets generally had larger estimated clonotype richness than memory subsets did. Because the study included only a small number of donors, the genetic and exposure-history diversity represented was limited. Pairwise subsampling led to the expectation that sequencing depth would affect the degree of clonotype sharing among donors. When a handful of donors were compared, the shared fraction of clonotypes was 5% to 6.5% for naive CD4, 3.5% to 4% for naive CD8, 2.3% for memory CD4, and 0.3% to 0.5% for memory CD8.

TCR CDR3 regions were amplified from genomic DNA by multiplex PCR using the deep immunoSEQ assay. Genomic DNA extracted from each cell subset was distributed evenly over all wells of several immunoSEQ 96-well plates, and each plate served as one replicate. For sorted subsets, roughly 0.2 ug genomic DNA, equal to 25,000 to 35,000 T cell genomes, was loaded into each replicate PCR. Purified libraries were quantified with a Qubit 3.0 fluorometer, sized on a Bioanalyzer 2100, and re-quantified with the KAPA Library Quantification kit. Every immunoSEQ 96-well plate was sequenced on a separate single-read 150-cycle Illumina NextSeq 550 flow cell. As for the authors' bioinformatics: Because the immunoSEQ output included only junctional sequences and no quality scores, the filtering could not be the same as the filtering used for full-length reads. Sequences were annotated with PyIR, a Python wrapper for IgBLAST v1.9, and V/J genes and CDR3 were assigned using IMGT germline references. Reads were filtered out if the reads had weak V/J assignments (E-value above 1e-6), no CDR3, stop codons, out-of-frame junctions, or ambiguous translated residues. V3J clonotypes were defined as sequences sharing the same inferred V gene, J gene, and CDR3 amino acid sequence. Percentage overlap between repertoires was computed as shared unique clonotypes divided by the size of the smaller repertoire. Richness of each repertoire was evaluated using RTK rarefaction, the Chao1 estimator, and Recon v2.1 estimates of unobserved clonotypes. OLGA was used to compute generation probabilities for all TCRbeta clonotypes that the gDNA method yielded from a handful of donors. The table comes from immuneACCESS by way of TCRdb, which keeps in-frame sequences with V and J called. Part of the clones is missing from these tables; in studies checked, under half for an unresolved V gene and the rest for unknown reasons. The V and J calls and clone size come from that table; D and trimming were worked out from the DNA. The sample table lists about 2.3 million clones, 85% to 95% of them with a count of one. Of the sample, around 0.35% falls within the top ten clones.

As to this clone: Its antigen specificity is not known. It has no much larger one-base neighbor in the sample; base qualities were not kept.

Its CDR3 holds 16 amino acids, cysteine through phenylalanine. Kept here is only the CDR3 DNA, which spans 48 bases and is read in frame from base 1. According to the germline V gene, CDR1 reads MDHEN and CDR2 reads SYDVKM. V lost 7 bases and J lost 0 bases; the stretch between them is 17 bases long. The donors were healthy, HIV-negative adults with no recently reported acute infections or vaccinations. Only Caucasian adults living in Nashville, Tennessee, USA were represented among the donors. CD4+ T cells were enriched by magnetic negative selection; naive cells were then positively selected on CD45RA, and the negative fraction formed the memory subset. Blood was obtained by leukapheresis, after which PBMCs were separated by Ficoll-Histopaque density gradient centrifugation and cryopreserved in liquid nitrogen vapor phase. Analytical flow cytometry was used to check the purity and quantity of every magnetically sorted T cell population. Each sorted fraction had its genomic DNA isolated and then quantified by UV absorbance on a Nanodrop 2000c.

The sample was naive CD4+ T cells from PBMCs. In light of the paper, this sample's cell subset or site label describes: CD45RA+ positively selected. This TCR was recovered from a man aged 18 to 30 in good health. Some clones in this sample may be carry-over from other donors' samples. The receptor chain draws on TRBV28 and TRBJ2-3; the D segment is perhaps TRBD1 or TRBD2, each sharing 6 matched bases. The DNA sequence follows: TGTGCCAGCAAGGGGGACTCGAGACAGAGCACAGATACGCAGTATTTT. It specifies CASKGDSRQSTDTQYF.